What follows are 26 T cell receptor beta chains derived from one specimen sequenced in a study of blood T cell repertoires in COVID-19. The method was immunoSEQ multiplex PCR; TCRdb's version includes in-frame clones alone and lacks a portion of them. The table shows under 35,000 clones, with roughly 90% occurring only once. The sequenced sample was peripheral blood. These receptors originate from a human donor with active COVID-19. The donor label of this sample is uncertain.

The V call is TRBV5-6, the J call TRBJ2-1; 9 bases are a match to TRBD1. V shed 3 bases, J shed 7 bases, and the junction held 11 bases outside the gene matches. There are 16 residues in the CDR3. The germline V gene encodes CDR1 SGHDT and CDR2 YYEEEE. This chain's CDR3 is CASSYRDRALRNEQFF. CDR3 bases: TGTGCCAGCAGCTACAGGGACAGGGCGTTGCGGAATGAGCAGTTCTTC.

This rearrangement joins TRBV9 to TRBJ2-7; 9 bases line up with TRBD1. V dropped 3 bases and J dropped 3; count of bases not matched to a gene: 7. The germline V gene encodes CDR1 SGDLS and CDR2 YYNGEE. There are 15 residues in the CDR3. This CDR3 is CASSADRGRSYEQYF. The CDR3 DNA reads as TGTGCCAGCAGCGCGGACAGGGGTAGGAGCTACGAGCAGTACTTC.

This clone is a singleton in its sample. The chain couples TRBV15 to TRBJ1-1, with D unresolved. This CDR3 region has 13 residues. CDR1 LNHNV and CDR2 YYDKDF come from the germline V gene (reference sequence). V was shortened by 1 base and J by 6 bases, with 9 bases between the two germline ends. CDR3 sequence reads: CATSRVRESEAFF. DNA of the CDR3: TGTGCCACCAGCAGAGTCCGTGAGTCTGAAGCTTTCTTT.

This chain connects TRBV7-9 to TRBJ2-3; 14 bases map to TRBD2. Germline V gives CDR1 SEHNR, CDR2 FQNEAQ (reference sequence). After removal of 5 bases from V and 5 bases from J, the junction contained 6 bases not matched to a gene. This CDR3 contains 16 residues. The CDR3 protein is CASSLTSGGVLDTQYF. In DNA form, the CDR3 reads TGTGCCAGCAGCCTGACTAGCGGGGGGGTTTTAGATACGCAGTATTTT.

The sample holds one count of this clone. The chain has TRBV5-5 and TRBJ2-2, with D possibly matching TRBD2 (6 bases). The germline V gene encodes CDR1 SGHKS and CDR2 YYEKEE (reference sequence). V dropped 4 bases and J dropped 7 bases, with 20 bases sitting between them. The CDR3 has 16 amino acids. The CDR3 region has the DNA TGTGCCAGCAGCCGAACGTGGCCTAGCGATTACGGGGAGCTGTTTTTT. Translating it yields CASSRTWPSDYGELFF.

The chain joins TRBV6-5 to TRBJ1-5, with D unresolved. CDR1 and CDR2 (germline): MNHEY, SVGAGI. V lost 5 bases to trimming and J lost 1 base, with 12 bases between them. This CDR3 is built from 15 residues. The CDR3 protein is CASSPVRESNQPQHF. The CDR3 DNA follows: TGTGCCAGCAGTCCCGTAAGGGAGAGCAATCAGCCCCAGCATTTT.

The chain is built from TRBV7-8 and TRBJ2-5, with TRBD2 as a possible D gene (6 bases). V lost 4 bases and J 7 bases, leaving 19 bases between the germline ends. The germline V gene has CDR1 SGHVS and CDR2 FQNEAQ. This CDR3 has 15 amino acids. CDR3 bases: TGTGCCAGCAGCTCCCTCGTGGGGGGTTATGGGACCCAGTACTTC. It yields the protein CASSSLVGGYGTQYF.

The chain recombines TRBV19 with TRBJ2-5, with 7 bases identical to TRBD1. The ends lost 3 bases at V and 4 bases at J; junction bases unmatched: 5. In germline, CDR1 is LNHDA, CDR2 SQIVND (reference sequence). This CDR3 contains 14 residues. Here the CDR3 DNA reads TGTGCCAGTAGTATGCAGGGGGTGCGAGAGACCCAGTACTTC. It encodes CASSMQGVRETQYF. The full variable domain, with the rest looked up from reference TRBV19 and TRBJ2-5, is DGGITQSPKYLFRKEGQNVTLSCEQNLNHDAMYWYRQDPGQGLRLIYYSQIVNDFQKGDIAEGYSVSREKKESFPLTVTSAQKNPTAFYLCASSMQGVRETQYFGPGTRLLVL.

The sample holds one count of this clone. V gene TRBV9 combines with J gene TRBJ2-5; 11 nucleotides line up with TRBD2. J lost 0 bases, V lost 6 bases, and 4 bases had no gene match. Germline V gene lookup returns CDR1 SGDLS and CDR2 YYNGEE. This CDR3 spans 15 amino acids. DNA for the CDR3: TGTGCCAGCAACCGACTAGCGGGGTACCAAGAGACCCAGTACTTC. Encoded protein: CASNRLAGYQETQYF.

The rearrangement links TRBV18 to TRBJ2-7, with 7 nucleotides matching TRBD1. CDR3 size: 13 residues. Per germline, CDR1 KGHSH and CDR2 LQKENI. V shed 6 bases and J 1 base; nucleotides not matched to a gene: 3. The CDR3 is CASSPTGSYEQYF. The CDR3 nucleotides are TGTGCCAGCTCCCCGACAGGGTCCTACGAGCAGTACTTC.

The CDR3 nucleotides read TGTGCCAGCAGCCTCAGGATTCGGACAGACGTTTATAGCAATCAGCCCCAGCATTTT. Translating it yields CASSLRIRTDVYSNQPQHF. The chain links TRBV7-8 to TRBJ1-5; a possible D gene is TRBD1 (6 bases). CDR1 and CDR2 from the germline V gene are SGHVS and FQNEAQ. This CDR3 spans 19 amino acids. V was shortened by 5 bases and J by 0 bases, with 23 bases between the two germline ends. The full variable domain, with the rest looked up from reference TRBV7-8 and TRBJ1-5, is GAGVSQSPRYKVAKRGQDVALRCDPISGHVSLFWYQQALGQGPEFLTYFQNEAQLDKSGLPSDRFFAERPEGSVSTLKIQRTQQEDSAVYLCASSLRIRTDVYSNQPQHFGDGTRLSIL.

The chain is built from TRBV6-5 and TRBJ2-7; a weak D match, TRBD1 (8 bases). Trimming took 10 bases from V and 5 from J, leaving 18 bases between them. The CDR3 sequence is 13 residues long. Per the germline V gene, CDR1 is MNHEY and CDR2 is SVGAGI. Here the CDR3 reads CATGTGGRDEQYF. The CDR3 coding sequence is TGTGCCACCGGAACAGGGGGGAGGGACGAGCAGTACTTC.

V and J are TRBV19 and TRBJ2-2, with 7 bases identical to TRBD1. This CDR3 comprises 17 residues. With 6 bases clipped from V and 0 bases from J, the junction kept 10 bases outside the gene matches. CDR1 is LNHDA and CDR2 is SQIVND in the germline V gene (reference sequence). CDR3 in DNA: TGTGCCAGTAGGAGAGGACAGGCGGGCCCGAACACCGGGGAGCTGTTTTTT. This encodes CASRRGQAGPNTGELFF.

The chain employs TRBV7-8 and TRBJ2-3; tentative D call: TRBD2 (5 bases). The CDR3 covers 13 residues. In germline, CDR1 is SGHVS, CDR2 FQNEAQ. V was cut by 10 bases and J by 0 bases, with 11 bases left in between. CDR3 sequence (DNA): TGTGCCACCCGGGGAGTGAGCACAGATACGCAGTATTTT. Translating it yields CATRGVSTDTQYF.

V gene TRBV29-1 combines with J gene TRBJ1-4; 8 bases line up with TRBD1. Germline loops: CDR1 SQVTM, CDR2 ANQGSEA. The CDR3 has 13 amino acids. V was clipped by 5 bases and J by 8 bases; unmatched bases: 7. This chain's CDR3 is CSVSGQGEEKLFF. CDR3 nucleotide sequence: TGCAGCGTTTCCGGACAGGGAGAGGAAAAACTGTTTTTT.

The J gene is TRBJ2-3, the V gene TRBV7-9; the D is unclear. V dropped 11 bases and J dropped 0 bases, with 6 bases sitting between them. The germline V gene has CDR1 SEHNR and CDR2 FQNEAQ (reference sequence). This CDR3 is built from 11 residues. The CDR3 region has the DNA TGTGCCGTAACTAGCACAGATACGCAGTATTTT. Protein: CAVTSTDTQYF.

The V and J genes are TRBV18 and TRBJ2-5, with D possibly TRBD2 on 5 matching bases. This CDR3 has 12 amino acids. Germline loops: CDR1 KGHSH, CDR2 LQKENI. V dropped 8 bases and J dropped 5 bases, with 12 bases sitting between them. CDR3 DNA sequence: TGTGCCAGCGAGGAGGCACCTGAGACCCAGTACTTC. Amino acid sequence: CASEEAPETQYF.

This clone has only a few counts. The V call is TRBV7-3, the J call TRBJ2-2, with a possible D match to TRBD1 (5 bases). CDR1 and CDR2 from the germline V gene are SGHTA and FQGTGA. The CDR3 is made up of 15 amino acids. V was trimmed by 4 bases and J by 6 bases, leaving 15 bases between them. The CDR3, as DNA: TGTGCCAGCAGCTCCTCAGGGTGGTATCCCGGGGAGCTGTTTTTT. Amino acids: CASSSSGWYPGELFF.

The CDR3 spells CASSLALANEQFF. The CDR3 bases are TGTGCCAGCAGCTTAGCCCTAGCAAATGAGCAGTTCTTC. V gene TRBV11-3 combines with J gene TRBJ2-1, with D possibly being TRBD2 (5 bases). The V gene lost 1 base and the J gene lost 7 bases, with 8 bases spanning the gap. Germline-derived CDR1 and CDR2 are SGHNT and YENEEA. This CDR3 comprises 13 residues.

This clone came up a few times. The V and J genes are TRBV3-1 (or the pseudogene TRBV3-2) and TRBJ1-1; possible D gene TRBD1, 6 bases. V lost 2 bases to trimming and J lost 4 bases, with 8 bases between them. The CDR3 spans 13 residues. CDR1 is LGHDT and CDR2 is YNNKEL in the germline V gene (reference sequence). Here the CDR3 reads CASSQSDSTEAFF. CDR3 bases: TGTGCCAGCAGCCAATCGGACAGCACTGAAGCTTTCTTT.

This rearrangement joins TRBV9 to TRBJ1-2; D may be TRBD1 (6 bases). The CDR3 runs to 14 residues. CDR1 is SGDLS, CDR2 YYNGEE, per germline. V was shortened by 0 bases and J by 3 bases, with 9 bases between the two germline ends. CDR3 in amino acids: CASSVGTEYYGYTF. CDR3 sequence (DNA): TGTGCCAGCAGCGTAGGGACAGAGTACTATGGCTACACCTTC. Using reference TRBV9 and TRBJ1-2 for the parts outside the CDR3, the full variable domain is DSGVTQTPKHLITATGQRVTLRCSPRSGDLSVYWYQQSLDQGLQFLIQYYNGEERAKGNILERFSAQQFPDLHSELNLSSLELGDSALYFCASSVGTEYYGYTFGSGTRLTVV.

The rearrangement uses TRBV5-1 and TRBJ2-3; TRBD2 is a possible D gene (6 bases). CDR1 and CDR2 (germline): SGHRS, YFSETQ. The CDR3 has 15 residues. Trimming removed 2 bases at V and 5 bases at J, with 15 bases between. Here the CDR3 DNA reads TGCGCCAGCAGCTTCCAGGCGGGACCACTAGATACGCAGTATTTT. Encoded protein: CASSFQAGPLDTQYF.

The chain joins TRBV19 to TRBJ2-7; 7 bases map to TRBD1. The V gene end was trimmed by 4 bases and the J gene end by 3 bases; junction bases not matched to a gene: 9. In germline, CDR1 is LNHDA, CDR2 SQIVND (reference sequence). This CDR3 is built from 15 residues. The CDR3 protein is CASSSIGRGSYEQYF. The CDR3 nucleotides read TGTGCCAGTAGTAGTATTGGCAGGGGGAGCTACGAGCAGTACTTC.

The rearrangement links TRBV11-1 to TRBJ1-6; 9 bases match TRBD1. V lost 4 bases, J lost 9 bases, and 7 bases stayed unmatched. Germline-derived CDR1 and CDR2 are SGHAT and FQDESV (reference sequence). This CDR3 contains 15 residues. For the CDR3, the DNA is TGTGCCAGCAGCTCCCCCGGGACAGGGACTTCACCCCTCCACTTT. It translates to CASSSPGTGTSPLHF.

A single count supports this clone. The J gene is TRBJ2-3, the V gene TRBV18; D gene uncertain. The CDR3 loop spans 13 amino acids. V was clipped by 6 bases and J by 6 bases, with 13 bases between them. Germline CDR1 reads KGHSH; CDR2 reads LQKENI. The CDR3 spells CASSLSRVDTQYF. The CDR3 DNA is TGTGCCAGCTCCCTGAGCCGGGTCGATACGCAGTATTTT.

The V call is TRBV6-2 or TRBV6-3, the J call TRBJ1-2; D unresolved. Germline CDR1 MNHEY, CDR2 SVGEGT. Trimming left V 6 bases short and J 4 bases short, with 21 bases between. This CDR3 has 16 residues. The chain's CDR3 is CASSPISQAGSYGYTF. In DNA form, the CDR3 reads TGTGCCAGCAGCCCTATTTCCCAGGCCGGCTCCTATGGCTACACCTTC.